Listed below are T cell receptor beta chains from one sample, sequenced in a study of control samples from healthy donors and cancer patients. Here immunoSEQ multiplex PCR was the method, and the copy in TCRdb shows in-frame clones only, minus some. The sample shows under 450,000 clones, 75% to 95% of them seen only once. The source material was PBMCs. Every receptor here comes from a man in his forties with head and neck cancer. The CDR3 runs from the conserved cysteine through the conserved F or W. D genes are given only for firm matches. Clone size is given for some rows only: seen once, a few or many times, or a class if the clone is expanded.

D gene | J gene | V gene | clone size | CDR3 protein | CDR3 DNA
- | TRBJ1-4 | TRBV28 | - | CASSLRTGGPEKLFF | TGTGCCAGCAGTTTGAGAACTGGGGGCCCAGAAAAACTGTTTTTT
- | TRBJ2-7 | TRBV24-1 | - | CATSDSPGQEQYF | TGTGCCACCAGTGATTCCCCAGGACAAGAGCAGTACTTC
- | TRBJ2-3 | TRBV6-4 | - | CASSDPGTATDTQYF | TGTGCCAGCAGTGACCCTGGGACGGCCACAGATACGCAGTATTTT
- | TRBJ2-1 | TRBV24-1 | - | CATSDKGEQFF | TGTGCCACCAGTGATAAGGGAGAGCAGTTCTTC
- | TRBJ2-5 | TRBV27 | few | CASSPGIYQETQYF | TGTGCCAGCAGTCCAGGGATTTATCAAGAGACCCAGTACTTC
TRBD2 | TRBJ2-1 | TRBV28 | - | CASSWLLAGEGNEQFF | TGTGCCAGCAGTTGGCTGTTAGCGGGAGAGGGGAATGAGCAGTTCTTC
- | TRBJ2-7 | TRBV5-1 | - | CASSPGPLYEQYF | TGCGCCAGCAGCCCGGGACCGCTCTACGAGCAGTACTTC
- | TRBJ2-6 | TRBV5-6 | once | CASSLARVAGANVLTF | TGTGCCAGCAGCTTGGCCAGGGTAGCCGGGGCCAACGTCCTGACTTTC
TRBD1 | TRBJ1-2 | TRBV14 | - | CASSHRDRGLSYGYTF | TGTGCCAGCAGCCACCGGGACAGGGGGCTGAGCTATGGCTACACCTTC
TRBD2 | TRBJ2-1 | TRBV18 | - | CASSPRPAGGWGYNEQFF | TGTGCCAGCTCACCACGTCCAGCGGGAGGGTGGGGCTACAATGAGCAGTTCTTC
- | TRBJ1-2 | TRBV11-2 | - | CASSLGQYGYTF | TGTGCCAGCAGCTTGGGACAATACGGCTACACCTTC
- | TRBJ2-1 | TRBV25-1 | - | CASSEYSKNIRAEQFF | TGTGCCAGCAGTGAATATAGCAAGAACATACGGGCTGAGCAGTTCTTC
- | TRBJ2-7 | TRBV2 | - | CASSDIISVGVEQYF | TGTGCCAGCAGTGATATAATTTCCGTGGGGGTCGAGCAGTACTTC
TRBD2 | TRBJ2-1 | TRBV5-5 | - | CASSYGLGNYNEQFF | TGTGCCAGCAGCTACGGACTAGGTAACTACAATGAGCAGTTCTTC
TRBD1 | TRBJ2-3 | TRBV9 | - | CASSAADRAVTDTQYF | TGTGCCAGCAGCGCCGCCGACAGGGCAGTGACAGATACGCAGTATTTT
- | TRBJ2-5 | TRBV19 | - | CASSIWAGDQETQYF | TGTGCCAGTAGTATTTGGGCAGGGGACCAAGAGACCCAGTACTTC
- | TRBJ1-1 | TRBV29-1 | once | CSVRGRMNTEAFF | TGCAGCGTCCGAGGACGGATGAACACTGAAGCTTTCTTT
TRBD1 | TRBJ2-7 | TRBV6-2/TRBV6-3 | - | CASSYSGTGGFYEQYF | TGTGCCAGCAGTTACTCGGGGACAGGGGGTTTCTACGAGCAGTACTTC
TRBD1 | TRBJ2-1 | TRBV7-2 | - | CASSLDTVSGQGYNEQFF | TGTGCCAGCAGCTTAGACACGGTATCTGGACAGGGGTACAATGAGCAGTTCTTC
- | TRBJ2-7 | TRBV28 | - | CASSLFLLGPKSSYEQYF | TGTGCCAGCAGTTTATTTTTATTAGGGCCGAAGAGCTCCTACGAGCAGTACTTC
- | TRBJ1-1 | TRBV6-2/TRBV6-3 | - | CASSYPGSAGFF | TGTGCCAGCAGTTATCCTGGCAGCGCAGGATTCTTT
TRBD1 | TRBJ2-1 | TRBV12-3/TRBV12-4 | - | CASSRGHEQFF | TGTGCCAGCAGTAGGGGGCATGAGCAGTTCTTC
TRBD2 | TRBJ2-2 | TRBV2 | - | CAIQGLGERGGTNTGELFF | TGTGCCATCCAGGGCCTAGGGGAGCGCGGGGGAACTAACACCGGGGAGCTGTTTTTT
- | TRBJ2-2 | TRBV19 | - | CASQPSTGGGTGELFF | TGTGCCAGCCAACCATCAACAGGGGGAGGGACCGGGGAGCTGTTTTTT
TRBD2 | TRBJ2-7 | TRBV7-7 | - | CASSPGEGSFEQYF | TGTGCTAGCAGCCCGGGGGAGGGGTCGTTCGAGCAGTACTTC
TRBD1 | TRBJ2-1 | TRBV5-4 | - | CASSGRDRGYNEQFF | TGTGCCAGCAGCGGCCGGGACAGGGGTTACAATGAGCAGTTCTTC
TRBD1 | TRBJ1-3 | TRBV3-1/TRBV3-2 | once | CASSSDRLGNTIYF | TGTGCCAGCAGCTCGGACAGGCTGGGAAACACCATATATTTT
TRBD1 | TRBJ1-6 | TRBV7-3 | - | CASSFRTGGDSPLHF | TGTGCCAGCAGCTTCCGGACAGGAGGGGACTCACCCCTCCACTTT
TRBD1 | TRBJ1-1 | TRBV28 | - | CASSPQGQLRTEAFF | TGTGCCAGCAGCCCGCAGGGACAGCTGAGGACTGAAGCTTTCTTT
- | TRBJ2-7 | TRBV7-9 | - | CASSLEGGLAYYEQYF | TGTGCCAGCAGCTTAGAAGGAGGACTGGCCTACTACGAGCAGTACTTC
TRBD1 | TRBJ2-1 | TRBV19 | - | CASSTTGTGISEQFF | TGTGCCAGTAGTACTACCGGGACAGGGATCTCAGAGCAGTTCTTC
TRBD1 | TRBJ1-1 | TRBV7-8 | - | CASSQGTGGLNTEAFF | TGTGCCAGCAGCCAGGGGACAGGGGGTTTGAACACTGAAGCTTTCTTT
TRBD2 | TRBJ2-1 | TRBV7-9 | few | CASSLRLAGTGGYNEQFF | TGTGCCAGCAGCTTAAGACTAGCGGGCACCGGGGGGTACAATGAGCAGTTCTTC
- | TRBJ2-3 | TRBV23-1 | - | CASSLAGSHWGFADTQYF | TGCGCCAGCAGTCTCGCCGGGTCCCATTGGGGTTTCGCAGATACGCAGTATTTT
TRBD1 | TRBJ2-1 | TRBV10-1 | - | CASSGQGPWNEQFF | TGCGCCAGCAGTGGACAGGGCCCATGGAATGAGCAGTTCTTC
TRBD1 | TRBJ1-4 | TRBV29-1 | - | CSVSDRDEKLFF | TGCAGCGTGAGTGACAGGGATGAAAAACTGTTTTTT
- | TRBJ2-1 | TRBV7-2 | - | CASSLRSTYEQFF | TGTGCCAGCAGCTTACGCTCGACTTATGAGCAGTTCTTC
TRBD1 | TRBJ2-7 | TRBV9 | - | CASSAGQGLPREQYF | TGTGCCAGCAGCGCGGGACAGGGGTTACCTCGCGAGCAGTACTTC
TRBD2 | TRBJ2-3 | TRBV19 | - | CASSIHYGTSGYTDTQYF | TGTGCCAGTAGTATTCATTACGGGACTAGCGGTTACACAGATACGCAGTATTTT
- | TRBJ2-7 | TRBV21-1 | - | CASSKGTCSGQGNFYEQYF | TGTGCCAGCAGCAAAGGGACATGCTCGGGACAGGGAAACTTCTACGAGCAGTACTTC
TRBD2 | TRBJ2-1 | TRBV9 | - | CASSGSGTSVAEQFF | TGTGCCAGCAGCGGATCCGGGACTAGCGTCGCTGAGCAGTTCTTC
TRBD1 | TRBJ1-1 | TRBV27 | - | CASSLLRDRGLEAFF | TGTGCCAGCAGTTTACTCCGGGACAGGGGGCTTGAAGCTTTCTTT
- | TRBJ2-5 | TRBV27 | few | CASSTGRGRTQYF | TGTGCCAGCAGTACGGGACGGGGAAGGACCCAGTACTTC
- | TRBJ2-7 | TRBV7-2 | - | CASSSPGTPYEQYF | TGTGCCAGCAGCTCCCCCGGGACACCCTACGAGCAGTACTTC
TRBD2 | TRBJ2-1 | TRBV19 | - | CASWSGSYNEQFF | TGTGCCAGTTGGAGCGGGAGTTACAATGAGCAGTTCTTC
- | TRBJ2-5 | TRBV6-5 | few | CASSRPTSQETQYF | TGTGCCAGCAGCCGACCGACCAGCCAAGAGACCCAGTACTTC
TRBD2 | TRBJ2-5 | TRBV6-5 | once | CASSPGLAGLETQYF | TGTGCCAGCAGCCCGGGACTAGCGGGACTGGAGACCCAGTACTTC
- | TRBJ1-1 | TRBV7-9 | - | CASSLGTVTEAFF | TGTGCCAGCAGCTTAGGGACAGTCACTGAAGCTTTCTTT
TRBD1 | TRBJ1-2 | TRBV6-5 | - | CASSTDRGTYGYTF | TGTGCCAGCAGTACTGACAGGGGTACCTATGGCTACACCTTC
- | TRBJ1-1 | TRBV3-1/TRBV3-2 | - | CASSPIGGSEAFF | TGTGCCAGCAGCCCGATCGGTGGAAGTGAAGCTTTCTTT
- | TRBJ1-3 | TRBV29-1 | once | CSVDSGNTIYF | TGCAGCGTTGATTCTGGAAACACCATATATTTT
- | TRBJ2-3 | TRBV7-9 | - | CASSPDRGPADTQYF | TGTGCCAGCAGCCCAGACCGGGGGCCGGCGGATACGCAGTATTTT
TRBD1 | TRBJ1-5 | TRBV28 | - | CASSKPDRGDQPQHF | TGTGCCAGCAGTAAGCCGGACAGGGGCGATCAGCCCCAGCATTTT
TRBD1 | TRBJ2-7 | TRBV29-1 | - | CSVTGTEDYEQYF | TGCAGCGTGACCGGGACAGAGGACTACGAGCAGTACTTC
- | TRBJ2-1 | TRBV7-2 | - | CASSRLTSDYNEQFF | TGTGCCAGCAGCCGCCTGACATCGGACTACAATGAGCAGTTCTTC
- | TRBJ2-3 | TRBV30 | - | CAWTRDWADTQYF | TGTGCCTGGACGCGGGATTGGGCAGATACGCAGTATTTT
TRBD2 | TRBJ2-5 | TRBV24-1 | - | CATGPAGVGETQYF | TGTGCCACCGGTCCTGCGGGGGTGGGAGAGACCCAGTACTTC